The sequence of this TCR beta chain was determined in a study of identical twins. The J segment lost 9 bases and the V segment lost 10 bases, leaving 12 bases of the junction unmatched. The CDR3 totals 13 residues. Germline CDR1 MNHNS, CDR2 SASEGT. Study-wide findings and caveats: Clonotypes of the beta chain that were abundant in cord blood carried fewer insertions (memory repertoires showed none). Compared with models, monozygotic twins showed more out-of-frame TCR alpha sharing.

This clonotype was counted between two and nine times. Antigen: not known. Template switching added a universal primer site, and cDNA bore unique molecular identifiers. TCRdb reprocessed the 5' RACE reads with MiXCR, giving one entry per CDR3 protein. This sample yields about 550,000 distinct CDR3 sequences, of which 20% to 25% are seen a single time; approximately 0.5% belongs to the top ten. Only healthy Caucasians were enrolled as donors. This same sample was also taken into another study, of yellow fever vaccine responses in identical twins.

The clonotype comes from a woman younger than 35 in good health. Sequencing was performed on CD4+ T cells sorted from blood. The chain recombines TRBV6-1 with TRBJ2-1; 7 bases are shared with TRBD2. The CDR3 DNA follows: TGTGCCACGGATAGGGAGGGCACAATTGAGCAGTTCTTC. Its protein is CATDREGTIEQFF.